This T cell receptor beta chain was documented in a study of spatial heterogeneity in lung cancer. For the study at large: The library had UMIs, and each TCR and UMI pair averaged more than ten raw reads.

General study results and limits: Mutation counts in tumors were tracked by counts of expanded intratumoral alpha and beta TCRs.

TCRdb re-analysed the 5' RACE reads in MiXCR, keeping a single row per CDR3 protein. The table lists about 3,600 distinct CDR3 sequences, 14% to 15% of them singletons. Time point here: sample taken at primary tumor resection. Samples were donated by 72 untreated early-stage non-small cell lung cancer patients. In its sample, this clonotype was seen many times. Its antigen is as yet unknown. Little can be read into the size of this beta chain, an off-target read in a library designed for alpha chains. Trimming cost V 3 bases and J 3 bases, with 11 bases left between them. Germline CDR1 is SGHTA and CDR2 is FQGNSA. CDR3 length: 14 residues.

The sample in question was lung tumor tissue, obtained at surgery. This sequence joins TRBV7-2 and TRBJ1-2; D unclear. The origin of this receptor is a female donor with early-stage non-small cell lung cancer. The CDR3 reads CASSLDAPYYGYTF. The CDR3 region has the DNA TGTGCCAGCAGCTTGGACGCTCCCTACTATGGCTACACCTTC.